This TCR beta chain was sequenced for a study of cytomegalovirus exposure and HLA in healthy donors. Study findings and constraints: Beyond CMV serostatus, there was no information to go on about immune exposure.

This clone was seen only a few times. The antigen remains undetermined. Germline CDR1 and CDR2: MNHEY and SVGAGI. V was trimmed by 6 bases and J by 3 bases, leaving 15 bases between them. The CDR3 extends over 15 amino acids. The primer mix had 60 Vbeta and 13 Jbeta primers. Here immunoSEQ multiplex PCR was the method, and the copy in TCRdb shows in-frame clones only, minus some. The sample contains 150,000 or so clones, around 74% of which appear only once. This chain uses TRBV6-5 with TRBJ1-5, with D possibly being TRBD1 (6 bases). The clonotype was recovered from a female donor in good health and CMV-seronegative. The specimen sequenced was PBMCs. CDR3: CASSDRTRPNQPQHF. The CDR3 nucleotides are TGTGCCAGCAGCGACAGGACTCGGCCCAATCAGCCCCAGCATTTT.